The 23 T cell receptor beta chains below all came from one sample that was sequenced in a study of follicular helper T cells after annual influenza vaccination. Libraries were prepared by immunoSEQ multiplex PCR; TCRdb keeps only in-frame clonotypes and omits some of them. The data contain approximately 9,800 clones, roughly 80% of them singletons. The time point was: 2015-2016 season, 7 days after influenza vaccination. This sample comprised CXCR5- memory CD4+ T cells sorted from blood, obtained 7 days after influenza vaccination. These receptors were obtained from an adult who received the influenza vaccine.

The chain uses TRBV4-3 and TRBJ2-7, with 9 positions matching TRBD1. The germline CDR1 and CDR2 sequences are LGHNA and YSLEER. CDR3 length: 16 residues. Trimming took 1 base from V and 3 from J; bases not matched to a gene: 7. Here the CDR3 reads CASSQGIGTGYYEQYF. CDR3 in DNA: TGCGCCAGCAGCCAAGGAATCGGGACAGGGTACTACGAGCAGTACTTC.

V is TRBV7-8 and J is TRBJ2-5; 8 bases align to TRBD2. The CDR3 contains 16 residues. CDR1 and CDR2 (germline): SGHVS, FQNEAQ. The J segment lost 4 bases and the V segment lost 1 base, leaving 8 bases of the junction unmatched. This CDR3 reads CASSLVVGGAGETQYF. CDR3 DNA sequence: TGTGCCAGCAGCTTAGTCGTCGGGGGGGCCGGAGAGACCCAGTACTTC.

The gene calls are TRBV6-5 and TRBJ1-2; 8 bases fit TRBD1. This CDR3 spans 15 amino acids. V dropped 4 bases and J dropped 6; count of bases not matched to a gene: 10. Germline V gene lookup returns CDR1 MNHEY and CDR2 SVGAGI. CDR3 sequence: CASSSFRGQDNGYTF. In DNA, the CDR3 is TGTGCCAGCAGTTCCTTCCGGGGACAGGACAATGGCTACACCTTC.

For the CDR3, the DNA is TGTGCCAGCAGTCCACCGAACACGTTAGCTAACTATGGCTACACCTTC. Protein product: CASSPPNTLANYGYTF. This sequence joins TRBV28 and TRBJ1-2; D is unresolved. CDR1 and CDR2 from the germline V gene are MDHEN and SYDVKM. With 5 bases removed from V and 0 bases from J, the gap between germline ends came to 16 bases. CDR3 length: 16 residues.

This clone has only one observation. The chain joins TRBV18 to TRBJ1-5; D is unclear. Trimming took 3 bases from V and 2 from J, leaving 8 bases between them. The germline V gene has CDR1 KGHSH and CDR2 LQKENI. This CDR3 region has 14 residues. The CDR3 DNA reads TGTGCCAGCTCACCGACGGGAGGCAATCAGCCCCAGCATTTT. Its translation is CASSPTGGNQPQHF. Full variable domain (rest looked up from reference TRBV18 and TRBJ1-5): NAGVMQNPRHLVRRRGQEARLRCSPMKGHSHVYWYRQLPEEGLKFMVYLQKENIIDESGMPKERFSAEFPKEGPSILRIQQVVRGDSAAYFCASSPTGGNQPQHFGDGTRLSIL.

This chain links TRBV5-4 with TRBJ2-2; D tentatively reads TRBD1 or TRBD2 (5 bases each). V gave up 4 bases and J gave up 4 bases, with 14 bases separating them. Per the germline V gene, CDR1 is SGHNT and CDR2 is YYREEE (reference sequence). The CDR3 loop spans 15 amino acids. The CDR3 DNA is TGTGCCAGCAGCCGGGGCGGAAGTGCCACCGGGGAGCTGTTTTTT. Translation gives CASSRGGSATGELFF.

CDR3 loop: CASSQFVNQPQHF. CDR3 sequence (DNA): TGTGCCAGCAGCCAATTCGTTAATCAGCCCCAGCATTTT. The rearrangement links TRBV14 to TRBJ1-5; D gene unclear. Germline values: CDR1 SGHDN, CDR2 FVKESK. The CDR3 length is 13 residues. Trimming removed 2 bases at V and 4 bases at J, with 6 bases between.

The chain employs TRBV6-6 and TRBJ2-2; unclear D gene. From germline, CDR1 is MNHNY and CDR2 SVGAGI (reference sequence). There are 12 residues in the CDR3. The ends were cut back, 6 bases at V and 6 bases at J, with 8 bases in the middle. CDR3 sequence (DNA): TGTGCCAGCAGCTCCCTCGCCGGGGAGCTGTTTTTT. Translation: CASSSLAGELFF.

CDR3: CASRLPRGVYTPGTGGIHEQYF. The DNA for the CDR3 is TGTGCAAGTCGCTTACCCAGGGGGGTTTACACGCCTGGGACAGGGGGCATCCACGAGCAGTACTTC. The chain uses TRBV12-2 and TRBJ2-7; the table's D call of TRBD1 was not tested on the DNA. TRBV12-2 is assigned pseudogene status. The CDR3 length is 22 residues.

This clone has a handful of counts. The chain links TRBV5-4 to TRBJ2-7, with D unclear. The CDR3 loop spans 13 amino acids. V lost 0 bases, J lost 4 bases, and 8 bases lay in between. CDR1 SGHNT and CDR2 YYREEE come from the germline V gene (reference sequence). In DNA form, the CDR3 reads TGTGCCAGCAGCTTGGGGAATTCGTACGAGCAGTACTTC. Residues: CASSLGNSYEQYF.

This rearrangement joins TRBV9 to TRBJ2-3; TRBD1 agrees at 9 bases. V shed 3 bases, J shed 0 bases, and the junction held 14 bases outside the gene matches. The CDR3 extends over 19 amino acids. CDR1 is SGDLS, CDR2 YYNGEE, per germline. CDR3 sequence (DNA): TGTGCCAGCAGCGCTCCCGGGACAGGGATTTCCTTTAGCACAGATACGCAGTATTTT. Translated, it gives CASSAPGTGISFSTDTQYF.

Turning to this clone: Other DNA sequences of this sample code for an identical CDR3. The chain couples TRBV28 to TRBJ2-1, with TRBD2 as a possible D gene (5 bases). V shed 7 bases and J shed 4 bases, with 14 bases lying between them. CDR3 length: 14 amino acids. Germline lookup yields CDR1 MDHEN and CDR2 SYDVKM. Here the CDR3 reads CASTRRGLYNEQFF. CDR3 coding DNA: TGTGCCAGCACCCGGCGAGGGTTGTACAATGAGCAGTTCTTC.

The chain employs TRBV19 and TRBJ2-6; D is uncertain. Germline loops: CDR1 LNHDA, CDR2 SQIVND (reference sequence). The CDR3 is made up of 13 amino acids. V lost 9 bases and J lost 0, with 6 bases in between. The CDR3 bases are TGTGCCAGCGTCCGCTCTGGGGCCAACGTCCTGACTTTC. It yields the protein CASVRSGANVLTF.

V and J are TRBV6-1 and TRBJ2-1; 8 bases are a match to TRBD2. This CDR3 contains 14 residues. Losses at the gene ends were 4 bases for V and 3 bases for J; bases not matched to a gene: 2. Germline values: CDR1 MNHNS, CDR2 SASEGT. CDR3 DNA sequence: TGTGCCAGCAGTGTAGGGACTAGCTACAATGAGCAGTTCTTC. Translating gives CASSVGTSYNEQFF.

This clone was counted once. The gene calls are TRBV27 and TRBJ2-3; either TRBD1 or TRBD2 may supply D (5 bases each). V was clipped by 2 bases and J by 7 bases, with 31 bases between them. Germline values: CDR1 MNHEY, CDR2 SMNVEV (reference sequence). The CDR3 is made up of 20 amino acids. The chain's CDR3 is CASSLRVPLLRGGGSYTQYF. The DNA for the CDR3 is TGTGCCAGCAGTTTACGAGTCCCTCTCTTGAGGGGTGGGGGATCGTATACGCAGTATTTT.

The chain employs TRBV7-2 and TRBJ2-4; D is uncertain. Per the germline V gene, CDR1 is SGHTA and CDR2 is FQGNSA. The germline V and J ends were trimmed by 1 base and 11 bases, with 12 bases remaining between them. The CDR3 spans 13 residues. The CDR3 protein is CASSLDQLTVQYF. The CDR3 DNA follows: TGTGCCAGCAGCTTAGACCAGCTGACCGTTCAGTACTTC.

This clone was seen just once. The CDR3 nucleotides read TGTGCCAGCAGTTTAAACCAAGTGAACACTGAAGCTTTCTTT. Residues: CASSLNQVNTEAFF. The chain couples TRBV6-5 to TRBJ1-1; D uncertain. Trimming pared 4 bases from V and 0 bases from J, leaving 9 bases between. The CDR3 totals 14 residues. The germline V gene encodes CDR1 MNHEY and CDR2 SVGAGI.

The chain links TRBV30 to TRBJ2-3; TRBD2 matches 7 bases. V lost 3 bases and J lost 0; bases outside the gene matches: 3. There are 14 residues in the CDR3. Germline V gene lookup returns CDR1 GTSNPN and CDR2 SVGIG (reference sequence). Here the CDR3 DNA reads TGTGCCTGGAGGCTAGCGGCAAGCACAGATACGCAGTATTTT. This encodes CAWRLAASTDTQYF.

This clone appeared a single time. This chain links TRBV4-3 with TRBJ1-2; possibly TRBD1 for D (6 bases). The germline V and J ends were trimmed by 4 bases and 2 bases, with 11 bases remaining between them. The CDR3 sequence is 14 residues long. Looked up from germline, CDR1 is LGHNA and CDR2 is YSLEER. The CDR3: CASSRNRANYGYTF. CDR3 sequence (DNA): TGCGCCAGCAGCCGCAACAGGGCCAACTATGGCTACACCTTC.

This clone occurred a few times. The V and J genes are TRBV28 and TRBJ2-3; no clear D. The ends were cut back, 4 bases at V and 1 base at J, with 3 bases in the middle. The CDR3 extends over 12 amino acids. Germline V CDR1 and CDR2: MDHEN, SYDVKM. The CDR3 nucleotides are TGTGCCAGCAGTTCCGGCACAGATACGCAGTATTTT. Amino acids: CASSSGTDTQYF.

The sample holds a few counts of this clone. This rearrangement joins TRBV6-5 to TRBJ1-6; 10 nucleotides line up with TRBD1. The CDR3 loop spans 13 amino acids. Germline V CDR1 and CDR2: MNHEY, SVGAGI. The V gene end was trimmed by 6 bases and the J gene end by 11 bases; junction bases not matched to a gene: 4. In DNA, the CDR3 is TGTGCCAGCAGGGGACAGGGGATAACACCCCTCCACTTT. Amino acids: CASRGQGITPLHF.

The rearrangement uses TRBV27 and TRBJ2-3; TRBD1 agrees at 7 bases. After removal of 6 bases from V and 5 bases from J, the junction contained 11 bases not matched to a gene. Germline CDR1 and CDR2: MNHEY and SMNVEV (reference sequence). The CDR3 runs to 15 residues. CDR3 DNA sequence: TGTGCCAGCAGGCTTTACAGGGGAGTGATAGATACGCAGTATTTT. Its translation: CASRLYRGVIDTQYF.

This sequence joins TRBV7-8 and TRBJ1-1, with 7 bases matching TRBD1. V shed 3 bases and J 1 base; nucleotides not matched to a gene: 5. Germline V gene data show CDR1 as SGHVS and CDR2 as FQNEAQ. CDR3 length equals 15 residues. In DNA form, the CDR3 reads TGTGCCAGCAGCTTTACAGGGGCAGGGAACACTGAAGCTTTCTTT. Its protein is CASSFTGAGNTEAFF.